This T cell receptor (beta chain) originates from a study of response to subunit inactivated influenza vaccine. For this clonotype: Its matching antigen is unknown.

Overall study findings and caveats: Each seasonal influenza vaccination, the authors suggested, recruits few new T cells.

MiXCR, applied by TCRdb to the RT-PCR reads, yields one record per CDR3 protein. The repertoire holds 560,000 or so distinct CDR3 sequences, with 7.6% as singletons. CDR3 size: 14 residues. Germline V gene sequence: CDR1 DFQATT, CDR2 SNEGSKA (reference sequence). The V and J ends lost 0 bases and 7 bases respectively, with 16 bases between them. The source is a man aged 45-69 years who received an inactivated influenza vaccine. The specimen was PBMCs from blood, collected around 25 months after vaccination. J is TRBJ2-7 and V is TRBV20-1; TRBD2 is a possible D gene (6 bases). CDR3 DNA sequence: TGCAGTGCTAGAGATTCGCGGGGAGCGGGTGAGCAGTACTTC. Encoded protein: CSARDSRGAGEQYF.